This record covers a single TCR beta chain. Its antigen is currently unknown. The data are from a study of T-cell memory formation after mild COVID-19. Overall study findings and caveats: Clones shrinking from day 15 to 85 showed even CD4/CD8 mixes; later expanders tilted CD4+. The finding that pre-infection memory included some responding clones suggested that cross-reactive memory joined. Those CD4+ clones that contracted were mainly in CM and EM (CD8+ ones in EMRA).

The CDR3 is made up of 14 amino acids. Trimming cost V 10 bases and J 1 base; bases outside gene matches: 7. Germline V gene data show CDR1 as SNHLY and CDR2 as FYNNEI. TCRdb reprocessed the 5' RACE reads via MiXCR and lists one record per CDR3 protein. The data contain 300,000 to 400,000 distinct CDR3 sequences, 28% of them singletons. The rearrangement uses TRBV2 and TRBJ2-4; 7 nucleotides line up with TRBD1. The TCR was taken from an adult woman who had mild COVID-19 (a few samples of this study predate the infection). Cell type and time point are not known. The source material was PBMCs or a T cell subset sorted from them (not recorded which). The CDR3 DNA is TGTGCCACCCAGGGGGTGAAGGCCAAAAACATTCAGTACTTC. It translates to CATQGVKAKNIQYF.